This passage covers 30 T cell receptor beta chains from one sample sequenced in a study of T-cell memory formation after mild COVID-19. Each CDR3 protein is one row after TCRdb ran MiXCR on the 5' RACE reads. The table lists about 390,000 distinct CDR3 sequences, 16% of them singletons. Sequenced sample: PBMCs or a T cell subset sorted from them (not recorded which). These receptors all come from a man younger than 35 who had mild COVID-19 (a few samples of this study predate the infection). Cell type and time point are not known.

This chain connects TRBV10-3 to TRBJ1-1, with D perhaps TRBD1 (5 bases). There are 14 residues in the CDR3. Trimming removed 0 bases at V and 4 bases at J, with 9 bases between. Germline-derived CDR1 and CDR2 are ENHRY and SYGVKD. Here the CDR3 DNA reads TGTGCCATCAGTGAGTCCTGGGGGGGCACTGAAGCTTTCTTT. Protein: CAISESWGGTEAFF.

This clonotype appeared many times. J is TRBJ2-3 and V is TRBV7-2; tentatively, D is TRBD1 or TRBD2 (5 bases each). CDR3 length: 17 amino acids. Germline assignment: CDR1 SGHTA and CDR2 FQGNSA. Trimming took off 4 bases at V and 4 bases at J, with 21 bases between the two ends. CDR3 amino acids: CASSSHVGAATSDTQYF. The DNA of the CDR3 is TGTGCCAGCAGCTCTCACGTCGGGGCGGCGACCTCAGATACGCAGTATTTT.

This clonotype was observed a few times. CDR3 in amino acids: CASSQSDLGTEAFF. The DNA for the CDR3 is TGTGCCAGCAGCCAATCGGACCTGGGCACTGAAGCTTTCTTT. The V gene is TRBV3-1, the J gene TRBJ1-1; D remains unclear. The V gene's germline CDR1 is LGHDT and CDR2 YNNKEL (reference sequence). Trimming left V 2 bases short and J 4 bases short, with 11 bases between. This CDR3 contains 14 residues.

In DNA, the CDR3 is TGTGCCAGCAGTTTCCTCCCAATCGGATCAGATACGCAGTATTTT. Its protein is CASSFLPIGSDTQYF. The chain employs TRBV28 and TRBJ2-3; D not certain. This CDR3 comprises 15 residues. Looked up from germline, CDR1 is MDHEN and CDR2 is SYDVKM. Trimming took off 3 bases at V and 4 bases at J, with 14 bases between the two ends. Supplemented by reference TRBV28 and TRBJ2-3, the full variable domain reads DVKVTQSSRYLVKRTGEKVFLECVQDMDHENMFWYRQDPGLGLRLIYFSYDVKMKEKGDIPEGYSVSREKKERFSLILESASTNQTSMYLCASSFLPIGSDTQYFGPGTRLTVL.

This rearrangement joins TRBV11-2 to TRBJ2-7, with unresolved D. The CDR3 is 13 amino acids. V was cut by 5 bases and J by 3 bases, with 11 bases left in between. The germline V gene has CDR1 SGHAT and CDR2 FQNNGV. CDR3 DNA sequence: TGTGCCAGCAGCCAGTCCGGCGACTACGAGCAGTACTTC. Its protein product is CASSQSGDYEQYF.

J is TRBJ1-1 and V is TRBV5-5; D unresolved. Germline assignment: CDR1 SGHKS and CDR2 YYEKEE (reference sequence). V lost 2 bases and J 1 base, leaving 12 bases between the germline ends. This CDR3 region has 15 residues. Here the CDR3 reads CASSLVWESNTEAFF. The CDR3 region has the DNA TGTGCCAGCAGCTTAGTTTGGGAGTCGAACACTGAAGCTTTCTTT.

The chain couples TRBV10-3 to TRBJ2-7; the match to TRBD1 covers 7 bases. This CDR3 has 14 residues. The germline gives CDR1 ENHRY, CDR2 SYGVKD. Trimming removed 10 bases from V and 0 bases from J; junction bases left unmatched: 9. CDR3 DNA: TGTGCCACCGGGACAGTCCTCAGCTCCTACGAGCAGTACTTC. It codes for CATGTVLSSYEQYF.

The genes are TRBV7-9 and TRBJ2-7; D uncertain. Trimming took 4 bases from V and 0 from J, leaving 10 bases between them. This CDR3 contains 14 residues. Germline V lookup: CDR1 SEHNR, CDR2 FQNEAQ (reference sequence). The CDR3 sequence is CASSSTTGSYEQYF. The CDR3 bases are TGTGCCAGCAGCTCGACGACGGGCTCCTACGAGCAGTACTTC.

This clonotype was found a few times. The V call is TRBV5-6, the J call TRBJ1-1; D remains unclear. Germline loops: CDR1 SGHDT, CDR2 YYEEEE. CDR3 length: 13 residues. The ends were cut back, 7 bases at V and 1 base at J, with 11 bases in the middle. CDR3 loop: CASLEARNTEAFF. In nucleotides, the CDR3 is TGTGCCAGCTTGGAAGCCAGGAACACTGAAGCTTTCTTT.

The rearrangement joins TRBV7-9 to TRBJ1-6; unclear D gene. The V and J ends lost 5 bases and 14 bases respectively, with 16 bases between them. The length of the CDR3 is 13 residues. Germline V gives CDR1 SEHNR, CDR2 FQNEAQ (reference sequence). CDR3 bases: TGTGCCAGCAGCCTTATGGACGCTGGAACCCTCCACTTT. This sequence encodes CASSLMDAGTLHF.

The CDR3 here is CASSYVTSGGREQFF. CDR3 in DNA: TGTGCCAGCAGTTACGTGACTAGCGGGGGACGTGAGCAGTTCTTC. The V call is TRBV6-2 or TRBV6-3, the J call TRBJ2-1, with 12 bases lining up with TRBD2. Germline-derived CDR1 and CDR2 are MNHEY and SVGEGT. J was trimmed by 9 bases and V by 2 bases; bases with no gene match: 5. The CDR3 is 15 residues long.

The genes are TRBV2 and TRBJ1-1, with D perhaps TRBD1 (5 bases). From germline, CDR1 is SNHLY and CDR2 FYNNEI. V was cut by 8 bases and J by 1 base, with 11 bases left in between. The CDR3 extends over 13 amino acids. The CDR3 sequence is CASSNQGNTEAFF. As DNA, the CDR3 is TGTGCCAGCTCGAACCAGGGGAACACTGAAGCTTTCTTT.

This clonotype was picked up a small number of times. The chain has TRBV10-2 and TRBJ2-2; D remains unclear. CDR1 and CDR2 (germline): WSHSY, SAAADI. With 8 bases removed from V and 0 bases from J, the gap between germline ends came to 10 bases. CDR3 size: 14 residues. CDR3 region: CASGHTSNTGELFF. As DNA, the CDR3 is TGCGCCAGCGGGCACACCTCGAACACCGGGGAGCTGTTTTTT.

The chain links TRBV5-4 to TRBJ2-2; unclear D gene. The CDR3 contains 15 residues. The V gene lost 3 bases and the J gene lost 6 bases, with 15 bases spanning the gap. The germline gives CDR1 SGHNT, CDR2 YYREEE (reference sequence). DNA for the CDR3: TGTGCCAGCAGCTCGTATAAGGCCCCCGCCGGGGAGCTGTTTTTT. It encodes CASSSYKAPAGELFF.

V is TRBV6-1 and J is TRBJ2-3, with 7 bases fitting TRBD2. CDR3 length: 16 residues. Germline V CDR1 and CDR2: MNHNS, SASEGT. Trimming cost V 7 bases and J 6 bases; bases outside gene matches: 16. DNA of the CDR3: TGTGCCAGCATCCGGGGGGTGTATCCACACACCGATACGCAGTATTTT. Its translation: CASIRGVYPHTDTQYF.

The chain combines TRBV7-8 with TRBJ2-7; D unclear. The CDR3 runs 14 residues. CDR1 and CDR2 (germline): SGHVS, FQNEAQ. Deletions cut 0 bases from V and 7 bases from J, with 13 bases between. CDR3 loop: CASSLAMPGQEQYF. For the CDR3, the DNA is TGTGCCAGCAGCTTAGCGATGCCAGGTCAAGAGCAGTACTTC.

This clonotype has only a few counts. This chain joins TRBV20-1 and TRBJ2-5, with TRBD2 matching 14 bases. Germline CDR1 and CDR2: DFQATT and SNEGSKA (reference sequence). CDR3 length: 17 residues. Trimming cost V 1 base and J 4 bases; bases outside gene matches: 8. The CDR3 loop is CSARALTSGGAGETQYF. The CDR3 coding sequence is TGCAGTGCTAGAGCCCTGACTAGCGGGGGGGCCGGAGAGACCCAGTACTTC.

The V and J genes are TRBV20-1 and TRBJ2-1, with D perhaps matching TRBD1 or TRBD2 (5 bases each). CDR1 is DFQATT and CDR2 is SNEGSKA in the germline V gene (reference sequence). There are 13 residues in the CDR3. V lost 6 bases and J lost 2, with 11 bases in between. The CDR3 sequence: CSARGATYNEQFF. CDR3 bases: TGCAGTGCAAGGGGAGCCACCTACAATGAGCAGTTCTTC.

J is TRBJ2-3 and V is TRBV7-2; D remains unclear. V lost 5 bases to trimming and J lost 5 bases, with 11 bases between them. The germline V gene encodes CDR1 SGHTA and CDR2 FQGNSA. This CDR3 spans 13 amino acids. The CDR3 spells CASSPHWGDTQYF. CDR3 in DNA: TGTGCCAGCAGCCCGCATTGGGGAGATACGCAGTATTTT.

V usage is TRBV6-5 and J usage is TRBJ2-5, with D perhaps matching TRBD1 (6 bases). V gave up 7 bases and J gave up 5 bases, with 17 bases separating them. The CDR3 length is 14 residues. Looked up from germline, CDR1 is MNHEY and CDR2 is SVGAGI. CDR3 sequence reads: CASMRGTAAETQYF. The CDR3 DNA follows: TGTGCCAGCATGAGGGGGACCGCGGCGGAGACCCAGTACTTC.

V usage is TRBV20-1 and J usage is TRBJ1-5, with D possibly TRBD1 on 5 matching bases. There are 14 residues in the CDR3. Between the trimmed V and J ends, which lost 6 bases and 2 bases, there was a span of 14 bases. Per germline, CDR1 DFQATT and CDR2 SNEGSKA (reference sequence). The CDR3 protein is CSAKGPLGNQPQHF. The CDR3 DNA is TGCAGTGCAAAGGGGCCCCTGGGCAATCAGCCCCAGCATTTT.

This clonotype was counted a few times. This CDR3 is CASARGARETQYF. The CDR3 DNA reads TGTGCCAGCGCGCGAGGGGCAAGAGAGACCCAGTACTTC. This chain joins TRBV13 and TRBJ2-5; D is perhaps TRBD1 or TRBD2 (5 bases each). This CDR3 has 13 residues. Per the germline V gene, CDR1 is PRHDT and CDR2 is FYEKMQ (reference sequence). The V and J ends lost 8 bases and 4 bases respectively, with 14 bases between them.

In DNA form, the CDR3 reads TGTGCCAGCAGTCGCCTGGGCGAAAAACTGTTTTTT. Its protein is CASSRLGEKLFF. V is TRBV12-3 or TRBV12-4 and J is TRBJ1-4, with no clear D. There are 12 residues in the CDR3. V lost 5 bases and J 8 bases, leaving 9 bases between the germline ends.

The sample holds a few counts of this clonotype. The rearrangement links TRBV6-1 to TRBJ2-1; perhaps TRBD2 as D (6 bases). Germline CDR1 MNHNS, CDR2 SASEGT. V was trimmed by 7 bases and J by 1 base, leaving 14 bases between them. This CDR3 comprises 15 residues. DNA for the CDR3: TGTGCCAGCAAAGCAGCGGGCCCATCCTACAATGAGCAGTTCTTC. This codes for CASKAAGPSYNEQFF.

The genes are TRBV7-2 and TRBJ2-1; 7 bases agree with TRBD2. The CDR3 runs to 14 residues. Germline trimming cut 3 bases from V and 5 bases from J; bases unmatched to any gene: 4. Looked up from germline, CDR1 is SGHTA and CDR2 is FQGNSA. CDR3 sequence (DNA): TGTGCCAGCAGCTTGAGGAGCGGGAACAATGAGCAGTTCTTC. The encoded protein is CASSLRSGNNEQFF. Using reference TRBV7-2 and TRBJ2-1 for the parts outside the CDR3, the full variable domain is GAGVSQSPSNKVTEKGKDVELRCDPISGHTALYWYRQSLGQGLEFLIYFQGNSAPDKSGLPSDRFSAERTGGSVSTLTIQRTQQEDSAVYLCASSLRSGNNEQFFGPGTRLTVL.

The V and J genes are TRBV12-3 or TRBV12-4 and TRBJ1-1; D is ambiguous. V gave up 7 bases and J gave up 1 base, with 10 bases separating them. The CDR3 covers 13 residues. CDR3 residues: CASNQTPNTEAFF. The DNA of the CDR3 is TGTGCCAGCAATCAAACCCCGAACACTGAAGCTTTCTTT.

CDR3 nucleotide sequence: TGTGCCAGCAGTCCCGGGACAGGGACCAAGCAGTACTTC. This sequence encodes CASSPGTGTKQYF. The chain is built from TRBV12-3 or TRBV12-4 and TRBJ2-7; 9 bases agree with TRBD1. V was clipped by 5 bases and J by 8 bases; unmatched bases: 7. CDR3 length equals 13 residues.

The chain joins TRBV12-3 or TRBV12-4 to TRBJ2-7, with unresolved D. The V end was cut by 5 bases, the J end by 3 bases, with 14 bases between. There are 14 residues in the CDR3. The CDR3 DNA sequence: TGTGCCAGCAGTACGAGAAGATGGGGCTACGAGCAGTACTTC. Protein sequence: CASSTRRWGYEQYF.

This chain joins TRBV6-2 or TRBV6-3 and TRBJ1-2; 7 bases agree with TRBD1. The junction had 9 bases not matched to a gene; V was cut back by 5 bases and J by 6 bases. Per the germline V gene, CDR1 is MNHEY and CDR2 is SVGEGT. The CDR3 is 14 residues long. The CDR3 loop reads CASSLRQGGNGYTF. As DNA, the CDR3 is TGTGCCAGCAGTCTCCGACAGGGAGGAAATGGCTACACCTTC.

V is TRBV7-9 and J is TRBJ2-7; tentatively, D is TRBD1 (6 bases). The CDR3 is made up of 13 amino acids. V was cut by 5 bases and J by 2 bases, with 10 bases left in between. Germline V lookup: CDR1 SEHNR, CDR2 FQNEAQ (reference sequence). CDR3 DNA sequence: TGTGCCAGCAGCCCCAGGGACACCTACGAGCAGTACTTC. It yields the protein CASSPRDTYEQYF.